These 14 T cell receptor beta chains were sequenced from one sample in a study of OX40 agonist ivuxolimab in advanced cancers. Produced via immunoSEQ multiplex PCR; TCRdb's table is partial and in-frame only. The sample lists about 76,000 clones, 85% to 90% occurring once. Source: CD4+ or CD8+ T cells sorted from blood, taken in a trial of the OX40 agonist ivuxolimab. The receptor source for this set is an adult with an advanced solid tumor such as melanoma, head and neck, liver or kidney cancer.

The J gene is TRBJ2-3, the V gene TRBV5-1; 10 bases are shared with TRBD2. CDR3 length equals 19 residues. Germline values: CDR1 SGHRS, CDR2 YFSETQ. V lost 7 bases to trimming and J lost 1 base; unmatched junction nucleotides: 18. CDR3: CASGFPSPGTSVGTDTQYF. CDR3 in DNA: TGCGCCAGCGGGTTCCCCTCTCCAGGGACTAGCGTTGGCACAGATACGCAGTATTTT.

V gene TRBV6-5 combines with J gene TRBJ2-5, with TRBD1 identical over 8 bases. The J call is uncertain, as TRBJ2-7 better fits the DNA end. Germline CDR1 is MNHEY and CDR2 is SVGAGI. The CDR3 has 16 residues. In DNA form, the CDR3 reads TGTGCCAGCAGTTACTCGTCCGGGACAGGCTCCTACGAGCAGTACTTC. It yields the protein CASSYSSGTGSYEQYF.

This rearrangement joins TRBV11-3 to TRBJ1-1; 7 bases agree with TRBD1. The V segment lost 5 bases and the J segment 4 bases; nucleotides outside the gene matches: 4. CDR3 length equals 13 residues. The V gene's germline CDR1 is SGHNT and CDR2 YENEEA. The CDR3 loop reads CASSPRQGTEAFF. CDR3 nucleotides: TGTGCCAGCAGCCCACGACAGGGCACTGAAGCTTTCTTT.

The genes are TRBV7-9 and TRBJ2-1; possible D gene TRBD2, 6 bases. The CDR3 runs to 15 residues. Germline V gene lookup returns CDR1 SEHNR and CDR2 FQNEAQ (reference sequence). Deletions cut 3 bases from V and 6 bases from J, with 15 bases between. Here the CDR3 DNA reads TGTGCCAGCAGCTTGGCAGGGACTGCCGGCAATGAGCAGTTCTTC. It yields the protein CASSLAGTAGNEQFF.

The V gene is TRBV4-1, the J gene TRBJ1-2; maybe TRBD1 (5 bases). The CDR3 has 14 residues. CDR1 is MGHRA and CDR2 is YSYEKL in the germline V gene. The V end was cut by 1 base, the J end by 7 bases, with 13 bases between. The CDR3 sequence is CASSQVNTGGGYTF. In DNA, the CDR3 is TGCGCCAGCAGCCAAGTAAACACGGGGGGTGGCTACACCTTC.

The chain joins TRBV5-5 to TRBJ1-2; no reliable D call. CDR1 SGHKS and CDR2 YYEKEE come from the germline V gene (reference sequence). The CDR3 covers 12 residues. Deletions cut 4 bases from V and 0 bases from J, with 4 bases between. CDR3 in amino acids: CASSETNYGYTF. CDR3 nucleotide sequence: TGTGCCAGCAGCGAGACTAACTATGGCTACACCTTC.

This chain uses TRBV6-6 with TRBJ1-2; D might be TRBD1 (6 bases). With 4 bases removed from V and 7 bases from J, the gap between germline ends came to 16 bases. The CDR3 totals 14 residues. Germline V gene data show CDR1 as MNHNY and CDR2 as SVGAGI (reference sequence). In nucleotides, the CDR3 is TGTGCCAGCAGTTTCCTACAGGGATCGGCTGGCTACACCTTC. Its translation: CASSFLQGSAGYTF.

This chain joins TRBV7-9 and TRBJ1-1, with 8 bases matching TRBD1. The ends lost 2 bases at V and 4 bases at J; junction bases unmatched: 0. Per the germline V gene, CDR1 is SEHNR and CDR2 is FQNEAQ (reference sequence). This CDR3 has 13 residues. DNA for the CDR3: TGTGCCAGCAGCTTAACAGGGGGCACTGAAGCTTTCTTT. Translating gives CASSLTGGTEAFF.

The chain carries TRBV6-1 and TRBJ2-7, with D perhaps given as TRBD1 or TRBD2 (5 bases each). V lost 8 bases and J lost 4, with 18 bases in between. The CDR3 spans 14 residues. The germline V gene encodes CDR1 MNHNS and CDR2 SASEGT. CDR3 amino acids: CASAPWGRGYEQYF. CDR3 DNA: TGTGCCAGCGCCCCCTGGGGACGGGGATACGAGCAGTACTTC.

The chain employs TRBV2 and TRBJ2-1; TRBD2 aligns across 10 bases. Looked up from germline, CDR1 is SNHLY and CDR2 is FYNNEI. This CDR3 is 15 amino acids long. V lost 2 bases to trimming and J lost 5 bases; unmatched junction nucleotides: 3. The CDR3 DNA reads TGTGCCAGCAGTGAAAGGCTAGCGGGAGACAATGAGCAGTTCTTC. Its translation is CASSERLAGDNEQFF.

This rearrangement joins TRBV19 to TRBJ2-7; D tentatively reads TRBD1 or TRBD2 (5 bases each). Germline V CDR1 and CDR2: LNHDA, SQIVND (reference sequence). The CDR3 is 14 residues long. V was clipped by 7 bases and J by 1 base, with 14 bases between them. The DNA of the CDR3 is TGTGCCAGTACTGCCGGGACGGTATCCTACGAGCAGTACTTC. It codes for CASTAGTVSYEQYF.

The chain links TRBV18 to TRBJ2-5; tentative D call: TRBD1 (5 bases). Germline values: CDR1 KGHSH, CDR2 LQKENI. V lost 4 bases and J lost 5, with 11 bases in between. The CDR3 extends over 13 amino acids. The chain's CDR3 is CASSQSKGETQYF. CDR3 nucleotides: TGTGCCAGCTCACAGTCTAAGGGGGAGACCCAGTACTTC.

This chain connects TRBV27 to TRBJ2-7; 11 bases are shared with TRBD2. Germline CDR1 MNHEY, CDR2 SMNVEV (reference sequence). J lost 2 bases, V lost 5 bases, and 5 bases had no gene match. CDR3 length: 15 amino acids. The CDR3 sequence: CASSQGLAETYEQYF. The CDR3 nucleotides read TGTGCCAGCAGTCAGGGACTAGCGGAGACCTACGAGCAGTACTTC.

The chain carries TRBV7-9 and TRBJ2-6; 8 nucleotides align to TRBD2. The CDR3 length is 17 residues. J lost 1 base, V lost 2 bases, and 4 bases had no gene match. Looked up from germline, CDR1 is SEHNR and CDR2 is FQNEAQ (reference sequence). CDR3 bases: TGTGCCAGCAGCTTATTGGCGGGAGGATCTGGGGCCAACGTCCTGACTTTC. Its translation is CASSLLAGGSGANVLTF.